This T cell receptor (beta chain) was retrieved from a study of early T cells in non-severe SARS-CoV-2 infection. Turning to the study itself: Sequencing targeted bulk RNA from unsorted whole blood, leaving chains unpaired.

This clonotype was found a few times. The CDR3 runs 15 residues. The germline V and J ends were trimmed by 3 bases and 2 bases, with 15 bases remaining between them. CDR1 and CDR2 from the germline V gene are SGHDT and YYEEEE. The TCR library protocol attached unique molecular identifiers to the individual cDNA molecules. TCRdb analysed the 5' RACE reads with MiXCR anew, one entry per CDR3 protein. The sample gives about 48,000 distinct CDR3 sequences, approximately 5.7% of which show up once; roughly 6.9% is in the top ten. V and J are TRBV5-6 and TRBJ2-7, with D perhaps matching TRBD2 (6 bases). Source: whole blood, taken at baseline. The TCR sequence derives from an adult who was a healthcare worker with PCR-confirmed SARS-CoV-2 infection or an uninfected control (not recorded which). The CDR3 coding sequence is TGTGCCAGCAGCTCTTTGGGACTCCTTACCTACGAGCAGTACTTC. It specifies CASSSLGLLTYEQYF.